This TCR beta chain stems from a study of blood T cell repertoires in COVID-19 (dated by TCRdb to the early 2020s). In the study overall: Samples from collaborators originated in the United States, Italy and Spain and spanned both the acute and convalescent phases of COVID-19. The prospective study material was composed of cDNA or gDNA derived from T cells, B-cell-depleted T cells, or PBMCs. Subjects who had been exposed to COVID-19, were actively infected with it, or had recovered from it provided the deeply sampled blood TCRbeta repertoires that made up the dataset. A freely available public database, intended as a resource for researchers studying the immune response to SARS-CoV-2, is where the repertoires were released. The samples were drawn from two sources: the first 160 participants of the ongoing ImmuneRACE study, and 1,000 to 1,500 subjects contributed by 6 global collaborators. Nearly every sample came with metadata listing a de-identified subject ID, COVID-19 status, age in years and sex. Where available, HLA class I and class II types were taken from metadata supplied by the sample provider and were not determined by assay-based typing. The full study reports these points: The amount of clinical and demographic metadata varied by source and participant and was provided uncurated.

TCRbeta CDR3 regions were amplified from genomic DNA by means of the immunoSEQ Assay, a bias-controlled multiplex PCR. In the original analysis: Within the assay, amplification of reference gene primers was used to estimate how many nucleated cells each sample contained. To quantify the absolute abundance of each unique TCRbeta CDR3 rearrangement, sequence reads were collapsed and filtered. For each sample, productive Simpson clonality was calculated as the square root of Simpson's diversity index over productive rearrangements. The table comes from immuneACCESS by way of TCRdb, which keeps in-frame sequences with V and J called. Part of the clones is missing from these tables; in studies checked, under half for an unresolved V gene and the rest for unknown reasons. V, J and clone size are taken as reported in that table, and D and trimming were inferred from the DNA itself. The sample includes some 140,000 clones, with approximately 82% observed a single time. The top ten clonotypes cover approximately 9.9% of the sample.

The germline V gene (reference sequence) yields SEHNR for CDR1 and FQNEAQ for CDR2. The CDR3 covers 14 residues, taking in both the cysteine and the phenylalanine. Only the CDR3 DNA stays, 42 bases, in frame from base 1. V is pared back by 4 bases and J by 4 bases, with 11 bases lying between the germline termini. A second Seattle source provided samples from volunteer blood donors who had recovered from COVID-19. The collaborating institutions used their own protocols to collect whole blood in K2EDTA tubes. For TCRbeta analysis, collaborators shipped samples in one of three forms: frozen whole blood, isolated PBMCs, or DNA extracted from either of those sample types. Worth noting for this clone: No cognate antigen has been identified for it. No much larger clonotype is one base removed from it; base qualities were not supplied.

The rearranged chain carries TRBV7-9 and TRBJ1-5; no D gene is confidently identified. This TCR came from a man in his 60s who had recovered from COVID-19. Sequencing was carried out using peripheral blood. The CDR3 reads CASSYGDTNQPQHF. The sequence in DNA is TGTGCCAGCAGCTACGGGGATACTAATCAGCCCCAGCATTTT.